This TCR beta chain was recovered during a study of regulatory and conventional T cells in RAG deficiency. The CDR3 totals 10 residues. The germline V gene encodes CDR1 WSHSY and CDR2 SAAADI. V dropped 4 bases and J dropped 5 bases, with 1 base sitting between them. Genomic DNA came from blood conventional CD4+ T cells gated CD25-low CD127-high. Sequencing used immunoSEQ multiplex PCR; TCRdb keeps in-frame clones, though not all of them. The table has 45,000 or so clones, about nine tenths seen once. These data were also reused for a study on regulatory T cells. From that report: The PCR used 52 TRBV and 13 TRBJ primers.

The sequenced material came from CD4+ effector T cells sorted from blood. The TCR originated in a human donor in good health. The rearrangement links TRBV10-2 to TRBJ2-3; D is undetermined. CDR3 nucleotides: TGCGCCAGCAGTGGAGATACGCAGTATTTT. Residues: CASSGDTQYF.